These T cell receptor beta chains were read from a single sample in a study of long-term antiretroviral therapy in people with HIV. Sequencing was performed with immunoSEQ multiplex PCR; in TCRdb, only in-frame clones are kept and a portion is missing. This table has approximately 30,000 clones, around 79% appearing once. This specimen was unsorted PBMCs, taken 1.9 years after starting antiretroviral therapy. All receptors come from a man in his late teens or twenties with HIV. Both conserved end residues are part of each CDR3. D genes are given only for firm matches. Clone size is shown for a subset of rows, as once, few, many or a class of expanded clone.

J: TRBJ1-6
V: TRBV7-9
size: -
D: -
DNA: TGTGCCAGCAGTTGGTCGGGGGCTAGAAATTCACCCCTCCACTTT
CDR3: CASSWSGARNSPLHF

J: TRBJ2-7
V: TRBV7-8
size: -
D: TRBD2
DNA: TGTGCCAGCAAGACTAGCGGGGGGGCCCTTTCCGAGCAGTACTTC
CDR3: CASKTSGGALSEQYF

J: TRBJ2-3
V: TRBV4-2
size: -
D: TRBD2
DNA: TGTGCCAGCAGCCGCGACCTCAGCGGGGGGGCTACCACAGATACGCAGTATTTT
CDR3: CASSRDLSGGATTDTQYF

J: TRBJ1-2
V: TRBV25-1
size: -
D: -
DNA: TGTGCCAGCAGTGACGGAGTTAACTATGGCTACACCTTC
CDR3: CASSDGVNYGYTF

J: TRBJ2-1
V: TRBV18
size: -
D: TRBD1
DNA: TGTGCCAGCTCACCGGATGACAGGGATACAACCCTATCCTACAATGAGCAGTTCTTC
CDR3: CASSPDDRDTTLSYNEQFF

J: TRBJ1-6
V: TRBV11-1
size: -
D: -
DNA: TGTGCCAGCAGCTTAGTTTCTCCGGACCCCTATAATTCACCCCTCCACTTT
CDR3: CASSLVSPDPYNSPLHF

J: TRBJ2-5
V: TRBV7-8
size: -
D: -
DNA: TGTGCCAGCAGCTCCCTCTTCTCGACCCAACAAGAGACCCAGTACTTC
CDR3: CASSSLFSTQQETQYF

J: TRBJ1-1
V: TRBV30
size: -
D: -
DNA: TGTGCCTGGAGTCTAGGGGGGGCCAAGAACACTGAAGCTTTCTTT
CDR3: CAWSLGGAKNTEAFF

J: TRBJ2-3
V: TRBV15
size: few
D: TRBD2
DNA: TGTGCCACCAGCAGAGATAGCGGGGGGGCAGATACGCAGTATTTT
CDR3: CATSRDSGGADTQYF

J: TRBJ1-4
V: TRBV10-3
size: -
D: -
DNA: TGTGCCATCAGTGAGTCGTCGGTCGGGGCGACTAATGAAAAACTGTTTTTT
CDR3: CAISESSVGATNEKLFF

J: TRBJ1-4
V: TRBV28
size: -
D: -
DNA: TGTGCCAGCAGACGCCATTCGAGCGAAAAACTGTTTTTT
CDR3: CASRRHSSEKLFF

J: TRBJ1-2
V: TRBV5-1
size: once
D: TRBD1
DNA: TGCGCCAGCAGCCCAATCCCGCCTTCACCGGGACAGGGAGGATACTATGGCTACACCTTC
CDR3: CASSPIPPSPGQGGYYGYTF

J: TRBJ2-1
V: TRBV7-8
size: once
D: -
DNA: TGTGCCAGCAGCTTAAGGGTGAGCTCCTACAATGAGCAGTTCTTC
CDR3: CASSLRVSSYNEQFF

J: TRBJ2-7
V: TRBV21-1
size: -
D: -
DNA: TGTGCCAGCAGCCGACGGGGGGGCAGGGACCTCTCCTACGAGCAGTACTTC
CDR3: CASSRRGGRDLSYEQYF

J: TRBJ1-5
V: TRBV7-2
size: -
D: -
DNA: TGTGCCAGCAGCCCAGACGGGGAGATATGGCAGCCCCAGCATTTT
CDR3: CASSPDGEIWQPQHF

J: TRBJ2-3
V: TRBV5-4
size: -
D: -
DNA: TGTGCCAGCAGCCCAGGGGGGGGACGACATACGCAGTATTTT
CDR3: CASSPGGGRHTQYF

J: TRBJ2-1
V: TRBV5-3
size: once
D: -
DNA: TGTGCCAGAAACAATAGCGGTGATGAGCAGTTCTTC
CDR3: CARNNSGDEQFF

J: TRBJ2-1
V: TRBV11-2
size: -
D: -
DNA: TGTGCCAGCAGCTCCCTCACAGGGTTTGATGAGCAGTTCTTC
CDR3: CASSSLTGFDEQFF

J: TRBJ2-7
V: TRBV5-6
size: -
D: TRBD2
DNA: TGTGCCAGCAGCCCCGCCCTAGCGGGGTTCTACGAGCAGTACTTC
CDR3: CASSPALAGFYEQYF

J: TRBJ1-2
V: TRBV5-1
size: few
D: -
DNA: TGCGCCAGCAGCTTGGAGAGGGGACTTGGGTATGGCTACACCTTC
CDR3: CASSLERGLGYGYTF

J: TRBJ1-5
V: TRBV7-8
size: -
D: -
DNA: TGTGCCAGCAGCTTAGATGGTCTTAGCAATCAGCCCCAGCATTTT
CDR3: CASSLDGLSNQPQHF

J: TRBJ1-5
V: TRBV2
size: few
D: TRBD1
DNA: TGTGCCAGCAGCAAGCAGGGACAGGGCCAGCCCCAGCATTTT
CDR3: CASSKQGQGQPQHF

J: TRBJ1-2
V: TRBV11-2
size: -
D: -
DNA: TGTGCCAGCAGCTTTAGCTATGGCTACACCTTC
CDR3: CASSFSYGYTF

J: TRBJ1-4
V: TRBV18
size: -
D: -
DNA: TGTGCCAGCTCACCACAGGGGCCTCCAACTAATGAAAAACTGTTTTTT
CDR3: CASSPQGPPTNEKLFF